Sequencing of this T cell receptor (beta chain) was carried out in a study of tissue T cells after allogeneic stem cell transplantation. Survey-depth TCRbeta CDR3 sequencing reported V/J genes and productive frequencies. The repertoire was sequenced with immunoSEQ multiplex PCR; TCRdb's copy has only in-frame clones and lacks some. Here the sample spans thousands of clones, around 64% being singletons. Notes on this clone: Its antigen remains unidentified. All gene names here are mouse names.

Study-wide findings and caveats: Anatomically similar tissues had similar TCR repertoires within each patient. Blood and spleen captured only part of the tissue TCR repertoire. Some tissue clones might be persisting host cells; their alloreactivity or antigen specificity was not determined.

This receptor was identified in a female BALB/c mouse in good health. Strain haplotype (MHC): H2-d. The sequenced sample was gut tissue.

The CDR3 bases that were read are TGTGCCAGCAGTGGGACAGCCAACGAAAGATTATTT. Its protein product is CASSGTANERLF. The whole CDR3 reads CASSGTANERLFF. The J gene is TRBJ1-4, the V gene TRBV13-1; D may be TRBD1 (6 bases). With the read ending 1 residue before the CDR3 end, the germline J gene is used to fill in that end. CDR3 length: 13 amino acids. V lost 3 bases to trimming and J lost 3 bases, with 6 bases between them. CDR1 is NSHNY and CDR2 is SYGAGN in the germline V gene.